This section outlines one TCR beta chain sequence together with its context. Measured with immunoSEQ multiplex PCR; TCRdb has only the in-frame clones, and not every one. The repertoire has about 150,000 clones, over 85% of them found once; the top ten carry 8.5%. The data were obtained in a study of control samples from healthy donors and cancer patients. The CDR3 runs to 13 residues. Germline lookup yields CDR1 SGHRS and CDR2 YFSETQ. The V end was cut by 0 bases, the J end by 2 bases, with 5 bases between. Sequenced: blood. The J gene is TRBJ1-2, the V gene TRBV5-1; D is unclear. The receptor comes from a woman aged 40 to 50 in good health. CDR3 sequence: CASSLEINYGYTF. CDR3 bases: TGCGCCAGCAGCTTGGAAATAAACTATGGCTACACCTTC.